Shown below are 13 T cell receptor beta chains from a single sample sequenced in a study of T cells in Graves' hyperthyroidism and ophthalmopathy. Amplified TCR beta CDR3 regions derived from RNA transcripts. First-round RT-PCR with HTBI primers amplified the TCR CDR3 region. TCRdb passed the multiplex PCR reads through MiXCR, listing each CDR3 protein once. The data contain approximately 530,000 distinct CDR3 sequences, 16% of them singletons. What was sequenced was blood. These receptors came from a woman between 18 and 30 years old with Graves' hyperthyroidism.

This clonotype was detected many times. The gene calls are TRBV12-3 or TRBV12-4 and TRBJ2-1; D is unclear. V lost 3 bases, J lost 7 bases, and 13 bases lay in between. The CDR3 sequence is 14 residues long. The CDR3 DNA sequence: TGTGCCAGCAGTTTTGGTGGTTTCGGGAATGAGCAGTTCTTC. This gives the protein CASSFGGFGNEQFF.

This clonotype was observed many times. The chain couples TRBV9 to TRBJ2-7; a possible D gene is TRBD1 (6 bases). With 0 bases removed from V and 5 bases from J, the gap between germline ends came to 15 bases. CDR3 size: 15 residues. The germline V gene encodes CDR1 SGDLS and CDR2 YYNGEE. This chain's CDR3 is CASSVGAGEVDEQYF. CDR3 nucleotide sequence: TGTGCCAGCAGCGTAGGGGCAGGGGAAGTCGACGAGCAGTACTTC.

Notes on this clonotype: The CDR3 carries no conserved terminal phenylalanine or tryptophan, so it likely arises from a read error. The gene calls are TRBV18 and TRBJ2-2, with 8 bases matching TRBD1. The J segment lost 4 bases and the V segment lost 3 bases, leaving 4 bases of the junction unmatched. This CDR3 spans 15 amino acids. Germline loops: CDR1 KGHSH, CDR2 LQKENI. As DNA, the CDR3 is TGTGCCAGCTCACCCAAGGACAGGGCCACCGGGGAGCTGTTTTAT. Translating it yields CASSPKDRATGELFY.

J is TRBJ1-1 and V is TRBV28; 7 nucleotides align to TRBD1. Germline CDR1 reads MDHEN; CDR2 reads SYDVKM. This CDR3 comprises 13 residues. V lost 7 bases and J lost 6; bases outside the gene matches: 8. The CDR3 reads CASTRQGFAEAFF. The DNA for the CDR3 is TGTGCCAGCACTCGACAGGGTTTCGCTGAAGCTTTCTTT.

The chain joins TRBV4-3 to TRBJ2-4; D not resolved. V lost 1 base to trimming and J lost 5 bases, with 6 bases between them. This CDR3 region has 13 residues. Per the germline V gene, CDR1 is LGHNA and CDR2 is YSLEER. The CDR3 loop reads CASSQAEENIQYF. In nucleotides, the CDR3 is TGCGCCAGCAGCCAAGCTGAGGAAAACATTCAGTACTTC.

This chain uses TRBV20-1 with TRBJ2-1; a possible D gene is TRBD2 (7 bases). The CDR3 is 18 amino acids. Germline lookup yields CDR1 DFQATT and CDR2 SNEGSKA (reference sequence). V was clipped by 5 bases and J by 3 bases, with 26 bases between them. The CDR3, as DNA: TGCAGTGCTGAAGGGGGTCCTGGCGGGAGTTTCTTCTACAATGAGCAGTTCTTC. It is translated as CSAEGGPGGSFFYNEQFF.

The chain carries TRBV12-3 or TRBV12-4 and TRBJ2-1; D is possibly TRBD2 (5 bases). The CDR3 length is 16 residues. V lost 5 bases and J 7 bases, leaving 21 bases between the germline ends. This CDR3 is CASSPSARGPSNEQFF. CDR3 DNA sequence: TGTGCCAGCAGTCCCTCAGCGAGAGGGCCTTCGAATGAGCAGTTCTTC.

This clonotype was found many times. In DNA form, the CDR3 reads TGTGCCAGCAGCAGGGACAGGGTTGACAATGAGCAGTTCTTC. Translation gives CASSRDRVDNEQFF. The chain links TRBV7-2 to TRBJ2-1; TRBD1 aligns across 9 bases. This CDR3 has 14 residues. The germline V gene has CDR1 SGHTA and CDR2 FQGNSA. V lost 5 bases to trimming and J lost 5 bases; unmatched junction nucleotides: 4.

In this sample, this clonotype turned up a few times. This rearrangement joins TRBV9 to TRBJ1-1; D may be TRBD1 (5 bases). This CDR3 spans 14 amino acids. Trimming took 4 bases from V and 7 from J, leaving 17 bases between them. Germline loops: CDR1 SGDLS, CDR2 YYNGEE. The CDR3 protein is CASSPMDGGGEAFF. The CDR3 nucleotides are TGTGCCAGCAGCCCCATGGACGGGGGAGGTGAAGCTTTCTTT.

This clonotype was observed many times. The chain uses TRBV3-1 and TRBJ2-1; D remains ambiguous. Trimming stripped 0 bases from V and 8 bases from J, with 14 bases between. There are 15 residues in the CDR3. Germline V gives CDR1 LGHDT, CDR2 YNNKEL (reference sequence). The CDR3 sequence: CASSQDWLDADEQFF. The DNA of the CDR3 is TGTGCCAGCAGCCAAGATTGGCTCGACGCCGATGAGCAGTTCTTC.

This clonotype was found many times. This chain uses TRBV7-8 with TRBJ1-5, with D hard to call. Germline loops: CDR1 SGHVS, CDR2 FQNEAQ. V lost 5 bases, J lost 1 base, and 12 bases lay in between. The CDR3 contains 15 residues. For the CDR3, the DNA is TGTGCCAGCAGCGGGTACAGTCCAAGCAATCAGCCCCAGCATTTT. It yields the protein CASSGYSPSNQPQHF.

This sequence joins TRBV6-1 and TRBJ2-2; perhaps D is TRBD1 or TRBD2 (5 bases each). The V gene's germline CDR1 is MNHNS and CDR2 SASEGT. V lost 5 bases and J lost 7, with 17 bases in between. The CDR3 has 15 residues. The CDR3 sequence is CASSSWDGVGGELFF. The CDR3, as DNA: TGTGCCAGCAGTTCCTGGGACGGTGTTGGCGGGGAGCTGTTTTTT.

This clonotype has a handful of counts. The chain is built from TRBV29-1 and TRBJ1-2; D remains unclear. The V end was cut by 7 bases, the J end by 7 bases, with 19 bases between. This CDR3 comprises 13 residues. Germline CDR1 reads SQVTM; CDR2 reads ANQGSEA. The CDR3 protein is CSAVLGAAGGYTF. The CDR3 region has the DNA TGCAGCGCCGTCCTAGGAGCCGCCGGTGGCTACACCTTC.